What follows are 12 T cell receptor beta chains derived from one specimen sequenced in a study of OX40 agonist ivuxolimab in advanced cancers. Some clones are missing from TCRdb's copy, which holds only in-frame ones; the method was immunoSEQ multiplex PCR. The repertoire holds 85,000 to 100,000 clones, with around 87% as singletons. The source was CD4+ or CD8+ T cells sorted from blood, collected in a trial of the OX40 agonist ivuxolimab. The receptor source for this set is an adult with an advanced solid tumor such as melanoma, head and neck, liver or kidney cancer.

This chain uses TRBV6-1 with TRBJ2-7, with D uncertain. There are 15 residues in the CDR3. Germline V CDR1 and CDR2: MNHNS, SASEGT. V was cut by 2 bases and J by 7 bases, with 18 bases left in between. CDR3 sequence (DNA): TGTGCCAGCAGTGAATCAAGGACGGGTTGGGGAGAGCAGTACTTC. Translated, it gives CASSESRTGWGEQYF.

This clone showed up just a few times. The CDR3 reads CAAEGKVSYEQYF. CDR3 nucleotide sequence: TGTGCCGCCGAGGGGAAAGTAAGCTACGAGCAGTACTTC. The rearrangement links TRBV28 to TRBJ2-7; D possibly matches TRBD1 or TRBD2 (5 bases each). Trimming pared 11 bases from V and 3 bases from J, leaving 17 bases between. The germline CDR1 and CDR2 sequences are MDHEN and SYDVKM. The CDR3 spans 13 residues.

This clone was observed a single time. The V gene is TRBV4-2, the J gene TRBJ1-5; 7 bases fit TRBD1. The V gene's germline CDR1 is LGHNA and CDR2 YNFKEQ. The CDR3 is 15 amino acids. The J segment lost 3 bases and the V segment lost 7 bases, leaving 9 bases of the junction unmatched. This CDR3 reads CASTTADRVNQPQHF. The CDR3 region has the DNA TGTGCCAGCACCACAGCAGACAGGGTCAATCAGCCCCAGCATTTT.

This chain joins TRBV27 and TRBJ2-1; 14 bases line up with TRBD2. Trimming cost V 6 bases and J 7 bases; bases outside gene matches: 11. CDR3 size: 17 residues. Germline CDR1 and CDR2: MNHEY and SMNVEV (reference sequence). CDR3 protein: CASRPRAGLAGENEQFF. Written as DNA, the CDR3 is TGTGCCAGCAGGCCCAGGGCGGGACTAGCGGGAGAAAATGAGCAGTTCTTC.

V and J are TRBV2 and TRBJ1-2; D is unresolved. The CDR3 contains 13 residues. Germline V gives CDR1 SNHLY, CDR2 FYNNEI. The V gene lost 8 bases and the J gene lost 8 bases, with 18 bases spanning the gap. The CDR3 loop is CASGRGDPGGYTF. The CDR3 DNA reads as TGTGCCAGCGGAAGAGGAGACCCGGGGGGCTACACCTTC.

The J gene is TRBJ2-2, the V gene TRBV5-4; 9 bases align to TRBD2. Germline CDR1 reads SGHNT; CDR2 reads YYREEE (reference sequence). V lost 0 bases to trimming and J lost 0 bases; unmatched junction nucleotides: 3. The CDR3 runs to 17 residues. CDR3 DNA: TGTGCCAGCAGCTTGGCGTTAGCGGGAGCGAACACCGGGGAGCTGTTTTTT. It specifies CASSLALAGANTGELFF.

The chain has TRBV11-3 and TRBJ1-1; D uncertain. Trimming removed 0 bases at V and 1 base at J, with 3 bases between. CDR3 length: 13 residues. Germline CDR1 SGHNT, CDR2 YENEEA. As DNA, the CDR3 is TGTGCCAGCAGCTTAGAGGGGAACACTGAAGCTTTCTTT. Translated: CASSLEGNTEAFF.

The gene calls are TRBV7-3 and TRBJ1-6; 10 bases agree with TRBD1. The CDR3 totals 15 residues. CDR1 and CDR2 from the germline V gene are SGHTA and FQGTGA. J gave up 5 bases and V 3 bases, and 1 base lay outside the gene matches. CDR3: CASSLTGGHNSPLHF. CDR3 coding DNA: TGTGCCAGCAGCTTGACAGGGGGCCATAATTCACCCCTCCACTTT.

This rearrangement joins TRBV18 to TRBJ2-3; D not resolved. The CDR3 extends over 15 amino acids. The germline V and J ends were trimmed by 2 bases and 1 base, with 10 bases remaining between them. CDR1 KGHSH and CDR2 LQKENI come from the germline V gene. CDR3 in amino acids: CASSPTRSGTDTQYF. The CDR3 DNA follows: TGTGCCAGCTCACCAACCCGATCCGGCACAGATACGCAGTATTTT.

This CDR3 is CASSHADRANTGELFF. CDR3 bases: TGCGCCAGCAGCCACGCCGACAGAGCGAACACCGGGGAGCTGTTTTTT. V gene TRBV4-1 combines with J gene TRBJ2-2; D might be TRBD1 (5 bases). This CDR3 is built from 16 residues. Trimming took 3 bases from V and 0 from J, leaving 11 bases between them. CDR1 is MGHRA, CDR2 YSYEKL, per germline.

This clone has more than one count but fewer than ten. V gene TRBV6-5 combines with J gene TRBJ2-7; tentative D call: TRBD1 (5 bases). Germline V CDR1 and CDR2: MNHEY, SVGAGI. V was pared by 6 bases and J by 4 bases, with 13 bases between. The CDR3 has 13 residues. The CDR3 nucleotides read TGTGCCAGCAGAGGGGTTGGCGCATACGAGCAGTACGTC. Protein: CASRGVGAYEQYV.

The rearrangement uses TRBV30 and TRBJ1-1; tentative D call: TRBD1 (5 bases). V was cut by 0 bases and J by 4 bases, with 9 bases left in between. The CDR3 has 13 amino acids. Germline values: CDR1 GTSNPN, CDR2 SVGIG (reference sequence). Here the CDR3 reads CAWSVAGPTEAFF. DNA for the CDR3: TGTGCCTGGAGTGTGGCAGGGCCCACTGAAGCTTTCTTT.